This record covers a single TCR beta chain. Its antigen remains unidentified. The PCR made use of 60 Vbeta and 13 Jbeta primers. Measured with immunoSEQ multiplex PCR; TCRdb has only the in-frame clones, and not every one. This table holds approximately 190,000 clones, around 86% found once. This record comes from a study of cytomegalovirus exposure and HLA in healthy donors. For the study at large: An analysis done earlier identified about 120 million unique TCR beta sequences from about 179 million T cells. Findings and limits, study-wide: On later analysis, the bulk of CMV-associated TCR beta chains appeared to be HLA-restricted. A later analysis linked some 17,000 TCR beta sequences to HLA alleles at 0.05 false discovery rate.

Germline V gene lookup returns CDR1 SGHTA and CDR2 FQGNSA. V shed 4 bases and J shed 2 bases, with 14 bases lying between them. This CDR3 is 15 amino acids long. This sequence joins TRBV7-2 and TRBJ2-5, with D maybe TRBD2 (5 bases). The TCR sequence derives from a woman aged 50 to 60 in good health and CMV-seropositive. Sequenced material: PBMCs. The CDR3 bases are TGTGCCAGCAGCTCAACCGAGGGCGGGCAAGAGACCCAGTACTTC. It is translated as CASSSTEGGQETQYF.